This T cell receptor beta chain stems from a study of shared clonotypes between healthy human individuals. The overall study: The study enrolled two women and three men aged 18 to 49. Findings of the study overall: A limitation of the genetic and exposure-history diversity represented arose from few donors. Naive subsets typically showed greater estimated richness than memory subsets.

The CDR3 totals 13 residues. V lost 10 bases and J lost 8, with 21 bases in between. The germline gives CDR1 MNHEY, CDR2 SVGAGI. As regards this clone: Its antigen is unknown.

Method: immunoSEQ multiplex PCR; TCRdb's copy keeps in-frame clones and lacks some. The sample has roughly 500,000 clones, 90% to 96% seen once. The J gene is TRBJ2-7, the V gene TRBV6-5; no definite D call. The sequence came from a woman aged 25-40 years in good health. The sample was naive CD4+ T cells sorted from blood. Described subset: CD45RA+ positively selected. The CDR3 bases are TGTGCCACCCAACCCGACCCTGGGTATAAGCAGTACTTC. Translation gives CATQPDPGYKQYF.